A single sample is the source of the 31 T cell receptor beta chains below, sequenced in a study of blood T cell repertoires in COVID-19. The data were produced by immunoSEQ multiplex PCR, yet TCRdb's version contains in-frame clones alone and is incomplete. This sample yields about 150,000 clones, of which approximately 88% are seen a single time; 13% to 15% belongs to the top ten. The sequencing input was peripheral blood. Receptors were obtained from a man between 18 and 35 years old with active or convalescent COVID-19.

The gene calls are TRBV7-9 and TRBJ2-2; 11 nucleotides line up with TRBD1. The V gene end was trimmed by 1 base and the J gene end by 1 base; junction bases not matched to a gene: 5. This CDR3 is built from 18 residues. Looked up from germline, CDR1 is SEHNR and CDR2 is FQNEAQ (reference sequence). The chain's CDR3 is CASSLVRTGGLNTGELFF. The CDR3 coding sequence is TGTGCCAGCAGCTTAGTGAGGACAGGGGGCCTGAACACCGGGGAGCTGTTTTTT.

The DNA of the CDR3 is TGTGCCAGCAGCCAGGAGACTAGCGGGAGGGTGTTCTTC. Translated: CASSQETSGRVFF. V gene TRBV11-3 combines with J gene TRBJ2-1; 14 bases line up with TRBD2. This CDR3 spans 13 amino acids. V trimming: 5 bases; J trimming: 15 bases; junction bases outside the gene matches: 6. Germline values: CDR1 SGHNT, CDR2 YENEEA.

The chain combines TRBV14 with TRBJ2-7; 12 bases are shared with TRBD2. Germline assignment: CDR1 SGHDN and CDR2 FVKESK. The CDR3 is 16 residues long. V lost 0 bases and J lost 5; bases outside the gene matches: 5. In DNA form, the CDR3 reads TGTGCCAGCAGCCAAGACCCTAGCGGGAGGGATAACGAGCAGTACTTC. Its protein product is CASSQDPSGRDNEQYF. The variable domain in full, completed from reference TRBV14 and TRBJ2-7, reads EAGVTQFPSHSVIEKGQTVTLRCDPISGHDNLYWYRRVMGKEIKFLLHFVKESKQDESGMPNNRFLAERTGGTYSTLKVQPAELEDSGVYFCASSQDPSGRDNEQYFGPGTRLTVT.

The chain has TRBV12-3 or TRBV12-4 and TRBJ2-7; 7 nucleotides match TRBD1. This CDR3 has 13 amino acids. V shed 3 bases and J 7 bases; nucleotides not matched to a gene: 6. The CDR3 spells CASSLGSGGEQYF. The CDR3 coding sequence is TGTGCCAGCAGTTTGGGGTCAGGGGGAGAGCAGTACTTC.

The chain joins TRBV6-5 to TRBJ1-1, with D unresolved. V gave up 7 bases and J gave up 0 bases, with 15 bases separating them. Germline loops: CDR1 MNHEY, CDR2 SVGAGI. The CDR3 sequence is 15 residues long. The CDR3 sequence is CASTRKQFMNTEAFF. The CDR3 nucleotides are TGTGCCAGCACCCGGAAACAGTTCATGAACACTGAAGCTTTCTTT.

The chain combines TRBV28 with TRBJ2-7; 9 bases are a match to TRBD2. The CDR3 contains 16 residues. The V gene's germline CDR1 is MDHEN and CDR2 SYDVKM. Trimming removed 5 bases from V and 3 bases from J; junction bases left unmatched: 11. CDR3 amino acids: CASSLPPPAGGYEQYF. The CDR3 nucleotides read TGTGCCAGCAGTCTTCCCCCGCCAGCGGGAGGCTACGAGCAGTACTTC.

The chain is built from TRBV11-3 and TRBJ2-1; 8 bases align to TRBD2. The V and J ends lost 6 bases and 7 bases, in that order; junction bases with no gene match: 11. The CDR3 extends over 15 amino acids. Germline V gene lookup returns CDR1 SGHNT and CDR2 YENEEA. The CDR3 reads CASSLFSGITNEQFF. The CDR3 coding sequence is TGTGCCAGCAGTCTCTTTAGCGGGATAACTAATGAGCAGTTCTTC.

Only one count was recorded for this clone. This sequence joins TRBV19 and TRBJ1-2, with D uncertain. The germline gives CDR1 LNHDA, CDR2 SQIVND (reference sequence). The CDR3 contains 13 residues. Trimming took off 3 bases at V and 3 bases at J, with 8 bases between the two ends. CDR3 DNA sequence: TGTGCCAGTAGTATGACACAACACTATGGCTACACCTTC. Amino acid sequence: CASSMTQHYGYTF.

V and J are TRBV7-6 and TRBJ2-3, with D possibly TRBD2 on 5 matching bases. Per germline, CDR1 SGHVS and CDR2 FNYEAQ. V lost 0 bases and J lost 6, with 10 bases in between. The CDR3 has 14 residues. CDR3 sequence (DNA): TGTGCCAGCAGCTTAGCCGGGGTGGCCGATACGCAGTATTTT. This codes for CASSLAGVADTQYF.

V usage is TRBV28 and J usage is TRBJ1-4, with D perhaps TRBD1 (6 bases). The CDR3 contains 14 residues. The germline V gene has CDR1 MDHEN and CDR2 SYDVKM. V was clipped by 3 bases and J by 2 bases, with 7 bases between them. The CDR3 region is CASSFQGTNEKLFF. The CDR3 DNA is TGTGCCAGCAGTTTTCAGGGGACTAATGAAAAACTGTTTTTT. Complete variable domain (other parts from reference TRBV28 and TRBJ1-4): DVKVTQSSRYLVKRTGEKVFLECVQDMDHENMFWYRQDPGLGLRLIYFSYDVKMKEKGDIPEGYSVSREKKERFSLILESASTNQTSMYLCASSFQGTNEKLFFGSGTQLSVL.

CDR3 DNA sequence: TGCGCCAGCAGCCACTCGACAGGGAGTAGCTACGAGCAGTACTTC. Protein sequence: CASSHSTGSSYEQYF. V is TRBV4-1 and J is TRBJ2-7, with 7 bases identical to TRBD1. This CDR3 is built from 15 residues. V trimming: 3 bases; J trimming: 3 bases; junction bases outside the gene matches: 8. The germline V gene encodes CDR1 MGHRA and CDR2 YSYEKL.

This rearrangement joins TRBV24-1 to TRBJ2-2; 10 nucleotides match TRBD2. From germline, CDR1 is KGHDR and CDR2 SFDVKD. V lost 2 bases and J lost 3; bases outside the gene matches: 5. The CDR3 has 17 amino acids. The CDR3 sequence is CATSDSPSGGDTGELFF. The CDR3 bases are TGTGCCACCAGTGATTCGCCCAGCGGGGGGGACACCGGGGAGCTGTTTTTT.

Worth noting for this clone: In the same sample, other DNA sequences code for this CDR3. This chain joins TRBV7-2 and TRBJ1-6; D ambiguous. CDR1 SGHTA and CDR2 FQGNSA come from the germline V gene. The CDR3 sequence is 15 residues long. V was shortened by 1 base and J by 8 bases, with 12 bases between the two germline ends. The CDR3, as DNA: TGTGCCAGCAGCTTAGACGCGGGGAGAGATTCACCCCTCCACTTT. Translation gives CASSLDAGRDSPLHF.

This clone appeared once. The J gene is TRBJ1-3, the V gene TRBV6-6; possible D gene TRBD1, 5 bases. CDR1 and CDR2 from the germline V gene are MNHNY and SVGAGI (reference sequence). V was clipped by 5 bases and J by 4 bases, with 27 bases between them. The length of the CDR3 is 19 residues. CDR3 region: CASSRVPSAEGFEGNTIYF. The CDR3 nucleotides read TGTGCCAGCAGTCGCGTTCCCTCGGCGGAGGGGTTCGAAGGAAACACCATATATTTT.

The gene calls are TRBV7-8 and TRBJ2-5; weak D call: TRBD2 (5 bases). CDR3 length equals 15 residues. Germline V gives CDR1 SGHVS, CDR2 FQNEAQ. With 2 bases removed from V and 3 bases from J, the gap between germline ends came to 13 bases. CDR3 sequence (DNA): TGTGCCAGCAGCTTATTCGGGGAAAATGAAGAGACCCAGTACTTC. Its protein product is CASSLFGENEETQYF.

The chain couples TRBV7-2 to TRBJ2-7; 7 bases fit TRBD1. CDR3 length: 14 amino acids. The V segment lost 4 bases and the J segment 0 bases; nucleotides outside the gene matches: 3. Germline V gene lookup returns CDR1 SGHTA and CDR2 FQGNSA. CDR3 sequence: CASSWRQGSYEQYF. DNA for the CDR3: TGTGCCAGCAGCTGGCGACAGGGCTCCTACGAGCAGTACTTC.

CDR3: CASSPPLGDYGYTF. The CDR3 region has the DNA TGTGCCAGCAGCCCCCCCCTAGGGGACTATGGCTACACCTTC. The V gene is TRBV6-5, the J gene TRBJ1-2; perhaps TRBD1 as D (5 bases). Trimming cost V 6 bases and J 3 bases, with 14 bases left between them. Per germline, CDR1 MNHEY and CDR2 SVGAGI. The CDR3 consists of 14 residues.

A few counts support this clone. J is TRBJ2-7 and V is TRBV7-9, with TRBD1 matching over 9 bases. The CDR3 length is 12 residues. Losses at the gene ends were 0 bases for V and 11 bases for J; bases not matched to a gene: 2. Germline V lookup: CDR1 SEHNR, CDR2 FQNEAQ (reference sequence). CDR3 sequence (DNA): TGTGCCAGCAGCTTAGCACAGGGGGCTGAGTACTTC. Translating it yields CASSLAQGAEYF.

This clone came up once. The chain joins TRBV4-3 to TRBJ1-3, with a tentative D call TRBD1 (5 bases). The germline V and J ends were trimmed by 6 bases and 4 bases, with 13 bases remaining between them. There are 14 residues in the CDR3. The germline V gene has CDR1 LGHNA and CDR2 YSLEER. As DNA, the CDR3 is TGCGCCAGCAGTGTACGGGGGTCCGGAAACACCATATATTTT. It specifies CASSVRGSGNTIYF.

DNA of the CDR3: TGTGCCAGCAGCTTGGGGCAGGGGGCCGGAAACACCATATATTTT. As protein: CASSLGQGAGNTIYF. This rearrangement joins TRBV5-5 to TRBJ1-3; 8 bases map to TRBD1. The CDR3 consists of 15 residues. The V gene end was trimmed by 0 bases and the J gene end by 4 bases; junction bases not matched to a gene: 3. Germline V gives CDR1 SGHKS, CDR2 YYEKEE (reference sequence).

The chain joins TRBV5-1 to TRBJ2-5; D perhaps matches TRBD2 (6 bases). The germline V and J ends were trimmed by 7 bases and 4 bases, with 11 bases remaining between them. This CDR3 contains 12 residues. CDR1 is SGHRS and CDR2 is YFSETQ in the germline V gene. This CDR3 reads CASGGLGETQYF. Written as DNA, the CDR3 is TGCGCCAGCGGGGGGTTAGGAGAGACCCAGTACTTC.

The genes are TRBV9 and TRBJ2-7; 9 bases are a match to TRBD2. Germline V gene sequence: CDR1 SGDLS, CDR2 YYNGEE. The CDR3 sequence is 15 residues long. V shed 3 bases, J shed 6 bases, and the junction held 10 bases outside the gene matches. CDR3: CASSGTGGLASEQYF. The DNA of the CDR3 is TGTGCCAGCAGCGGGACCGGGGGACTAGCCTCCGAGCAGTACTTC.

This clone was detected only once. The chain couples TRBV7-8 to TRBJ1-5; TRBD1 is a possible D gene (5 bases). CDR3 length: 20 residues. Germline CDR1 and CDR2: SGHVS and FQNEAQ. V was trimmed by 2 bases and J by 1 base, leaving 24 bases between them. The CDR3 reads CASSLRGFGGKGSSNQPQHF. CDR3 sequence (DNA): TGTGCCAGCAGCTTAAGAGGGTTCGGGGGAAAGGGATCGAGCAATCAGCCCCAGCATTTT.

The chain is built from TRBV19 and TRBJ2-7; possibly TRBD2 for D (5 bases). Germline CDR1 and CDR2: LNHDA and SQIVND (reference sequence). The length of the CDR3 is 13 residues. The V gene lost 7 bases and the J gene lost 3 bases, with 13 bases spanning the gap. CDR3 residues: CASNPSPNYEQYF. The CDR3 DNA follows: TGTGCCAGTAACCCTAGCCCCAACTACGAGCAGTACTTC.

The CDR3: CASSFQGNYEQYF. The DNA of the CDR3 is TGCGCCAGCAGCTTCCAGGGGAACTACGAGCAGTACTTC. The chain couples TRBV5-1 to TRBJ2-7; maybe TRBD1 (6 bases). With 2 bases removed from V and 3 bases from J, the gap between germline ends came to 9 bases. CDR1 and CDR2 from the germline V gene are SGHRS and YFSETQ. The CDR3 length is 13 residues.

This chain links TRBV7-2 with TRBJ2-3; D unresolved. V was cut by 3 bases and J by 0 bases, with 7 bases left in between. The germline CDR1 and CDR2 sequences are SGHTA and FQGNSA. The CDR3 has 14 residues. CDR3 DNA: TGTGCCAGCAGCTTCACTCCTAGCACAGATACGCAGTATTTT. Amino acid sequence: CASSFTPSTDTQYF.

V usage is TRBV5-8 and J usage is TRBJ2-7; D might be TRBD2 (5 bases). Germline CDR1 SGHTS, CDR2 YDEGEE. The CDR3 has 15 residues. V dropped 3 bases and J dropped 3 bases, with 16 bases sitting between them. CDR3 bases: TGTGCCAGCAGCTCCCGGAGGAAGTTGGTCTACGAGCAGTACTTC. It yields the protein CASSSRRKLVYEQYF.

V is TRBV4-2 and J is TRBJ2-7; 9 nucleotides agree with TRBD1. This CDR3 comprises 17 residues. V shed 3 bases and J 4 bases; nucleotides not matched to a gene: 13. Germline-derived CDR1 and CDR2 are LGHNA and YNFKEQ. This CDR3 is CASSQQGAGTGLYEQYF. As DNA, the CDR3 is TGTGCCAGCAGCCAGCAAGGGGCCGGGACAGGGTTGTACGAGCAGTACTTC.

The chain combines TRBV25-1 with TRBJ2-2, with 8 bases fitting TRBD1. V lost 6 bases, J lost 0 bases, and 9 bases stayed unmatched. The CDR3 spans 17 residues. Germline CDR1 MGHDK, CDR2 SYGVNS. The CDR3: CASRPIDRGPNTGELFF. For the CDR3, the DNA is TGTGCCAGCAGGCCAATAGACAGGGGCCCGAACACCGGGGAGCTGTTTTTT.

The J gene is TRBJ2-1, the V gene TRBV19; 7 nucleotides agree with TRBD1. V shed 0 bases and J 4 bases; nucleotides not matched to a gene: 6. The germline V gene encodes CDR1 LNHDA and CDR2 SQIVND (reference sequence). The CDR3 extends over 16 amino acids. The CDR3 nucleotides are TGTGCCAGTAGTATAGACCCCGGACAGGCGTACAATGAGCAGTTCTTC. The encoded protein is CASSIDPGQAYNEQFF.

The CDR3: CASSPTRGGDYGYTF. The CDR3 coding sequence is TGTGCCAGCTCACCAACCCGGGGAGGGGACTATGGCTACACCTTC. The gene calls are TRBV18 and TRBJ1-2, with TRBD1 as a possible D gene (5 bases). Germline CDR1 reads KGHSH; CDR2 reads LQKENI. This CDR3 is 15 amino acids long. V was pared by 2 bases and J by 3 bases, with 13 bases between.